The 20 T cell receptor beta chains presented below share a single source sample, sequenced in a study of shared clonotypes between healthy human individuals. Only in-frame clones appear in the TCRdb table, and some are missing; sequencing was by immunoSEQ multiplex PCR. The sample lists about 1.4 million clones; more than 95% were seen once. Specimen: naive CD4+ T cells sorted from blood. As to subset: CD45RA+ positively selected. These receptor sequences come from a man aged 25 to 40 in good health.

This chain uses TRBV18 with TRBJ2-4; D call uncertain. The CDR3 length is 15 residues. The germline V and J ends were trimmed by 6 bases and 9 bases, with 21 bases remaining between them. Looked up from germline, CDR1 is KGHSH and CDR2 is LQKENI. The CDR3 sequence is CASSQVVGRDAIQYF. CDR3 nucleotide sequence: TGTGCCAGCTCGCAAGTCGTTGGACGCGACGCCATTCAGTACTTC.

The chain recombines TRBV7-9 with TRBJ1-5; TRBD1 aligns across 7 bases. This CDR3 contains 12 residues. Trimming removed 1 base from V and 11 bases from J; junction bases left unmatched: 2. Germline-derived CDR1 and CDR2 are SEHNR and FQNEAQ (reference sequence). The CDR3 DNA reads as TGTGCCAGCAGCTTAGAGACAGGGACCCAGCATTTT. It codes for CASSLETGTQHF.

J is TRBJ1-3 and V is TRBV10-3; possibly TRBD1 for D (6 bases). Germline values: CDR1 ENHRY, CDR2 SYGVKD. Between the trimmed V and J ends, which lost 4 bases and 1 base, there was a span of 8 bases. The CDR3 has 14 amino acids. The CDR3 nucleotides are TGTGCCATCAGTGGGACAGCTTCTGGAAACACCATATATTTT. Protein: CAISGTASGNTIYF.

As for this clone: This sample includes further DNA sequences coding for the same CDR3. CDR3 protein: CASSGGTSGYNEQFF. The CDR3 nucleotides are TGTGCCAGCAGTGGTGGAACTAGCGGTTACAATGAGCAGTTCTTC. The V gene is TRBV6-1, the J gene TRBJ2-1; TRBD2 matches 8 bases. This CDR3 has 15 amino acids. V was pared by 4 bases and J by 4 bases, with 6 bases of the junction left unmatched. Germline CDR1 and CDR2: MNHNS and SASEGT.

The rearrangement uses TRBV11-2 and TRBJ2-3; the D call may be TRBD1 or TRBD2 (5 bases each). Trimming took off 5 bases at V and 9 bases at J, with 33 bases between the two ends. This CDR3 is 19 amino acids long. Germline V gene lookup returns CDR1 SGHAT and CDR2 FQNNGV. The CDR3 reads CASSPAAGSKQWGFGTQYF. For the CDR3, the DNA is TGTGCCAGCAGCCCAGCGGCAGGGTCGAAGCAATGGGGGTTTGGGACGCAGTATTTT.

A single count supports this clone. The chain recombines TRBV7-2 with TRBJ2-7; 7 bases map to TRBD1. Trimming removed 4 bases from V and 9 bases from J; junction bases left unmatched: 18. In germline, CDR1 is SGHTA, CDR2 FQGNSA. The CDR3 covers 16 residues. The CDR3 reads CASSSGSGTVLLRQYF. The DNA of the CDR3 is TGTGCCAGCAGCTCCGGCTCCGGGACAGTCCTTCTAAGGCAGTACTTC.

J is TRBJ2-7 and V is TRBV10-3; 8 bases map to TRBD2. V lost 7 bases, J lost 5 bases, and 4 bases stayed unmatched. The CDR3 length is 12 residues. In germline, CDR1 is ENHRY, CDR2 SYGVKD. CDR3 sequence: CAINEAGDEQYF. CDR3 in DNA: TGTGCCATCAATGAAGCGGGGGACGAGCAGTACTTC.

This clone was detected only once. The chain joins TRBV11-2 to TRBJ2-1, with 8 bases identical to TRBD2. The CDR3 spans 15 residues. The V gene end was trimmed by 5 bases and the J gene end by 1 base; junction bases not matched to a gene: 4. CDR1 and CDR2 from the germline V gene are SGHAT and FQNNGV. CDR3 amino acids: CASSPERGSYNEQFF. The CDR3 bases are TGTGCCAGCAGCCCCGAGCGGGGGTCCTACAATGAGCAGTTCTTC.

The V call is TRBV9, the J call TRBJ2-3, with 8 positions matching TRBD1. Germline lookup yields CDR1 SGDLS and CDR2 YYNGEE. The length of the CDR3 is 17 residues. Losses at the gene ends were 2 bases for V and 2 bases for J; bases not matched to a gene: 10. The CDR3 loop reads CASSVGQGSTNTDTQYF. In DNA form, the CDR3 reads TGTGCCAGCAGCGTCGGACAGGGTTCGACAAACACAGATACGCAGTATTTT.

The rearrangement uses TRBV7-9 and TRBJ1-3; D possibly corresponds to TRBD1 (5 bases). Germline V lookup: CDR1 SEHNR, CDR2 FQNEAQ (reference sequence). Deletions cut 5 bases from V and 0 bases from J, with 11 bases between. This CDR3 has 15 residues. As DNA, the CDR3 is TGTGCCAGCAGCCTGGGACCATACTCTGGAAACACCATATATTTT. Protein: CASSLGPYSGNTIYF.

The CDR3 region is CASSLLQGDTEAFF. In nucleotides, the CDR3 is TGTGCCAGCAGCTTATTACAGGGCGACACTGAAGCTTTCTTT. The gene calls are TRBV7-8 and TRBJ1-1; TRBD1 might be the D (6 bases). This CDR3 comprises 14 residues. Trimming took 2 bases from V and 3 from J, leaving 10 bases between them. The germline V gene has CDR1 SGHVS and CDR2 FQNEAQ.

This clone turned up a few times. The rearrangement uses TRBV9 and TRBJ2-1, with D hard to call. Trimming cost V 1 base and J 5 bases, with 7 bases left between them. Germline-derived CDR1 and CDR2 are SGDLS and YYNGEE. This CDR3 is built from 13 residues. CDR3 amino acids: CASSVTLDNEQFF. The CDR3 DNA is TGTGCCAGCAGCGTAACACTCGACAATGAGCAGTTCTTC.

CDR3 protein: CASSLGTSGFWDEQFF. CDR3 coding DNA: TGCGCCAGCAGCTTGGGGACTAGCGGATTTTGGGATGAGCAGTTCTTC. The rearrangement uses TRBV5-1 and TRBJ2-1; 10 nucleotides align to TRBD2. In germline, CDR1 is SGHRS, CDR2 YFSETQ. The CDR3 length is 16 residues. J lost 8 bases, V lost 0 bases, and 8 bases had no gene match.

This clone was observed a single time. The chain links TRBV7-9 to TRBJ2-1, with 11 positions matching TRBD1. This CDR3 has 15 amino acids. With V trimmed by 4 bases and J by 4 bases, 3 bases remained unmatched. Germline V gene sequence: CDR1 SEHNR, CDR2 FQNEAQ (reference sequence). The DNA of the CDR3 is TGTGCCAGCAGCTCCGGGACAGGGGGGTACAATGAGCAGTTCTTC. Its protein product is CASSSGTGGYNEQFF.

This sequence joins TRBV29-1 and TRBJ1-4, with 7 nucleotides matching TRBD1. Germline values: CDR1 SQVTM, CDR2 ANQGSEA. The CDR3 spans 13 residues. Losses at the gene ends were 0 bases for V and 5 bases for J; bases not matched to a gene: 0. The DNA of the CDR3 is TGCAGCGTTGAAGAAGGGGGCAATGAAAAACTGTTTTTT. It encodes CSVEEGGNEKLFF. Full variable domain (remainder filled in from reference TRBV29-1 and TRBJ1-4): SAVISQKPSRDICQRGTSLTIQCQVDSQVTMMFWYRQQPGQSLTLIATANQGSEATYESGFVIDKFPISRPNLTFSTLTVSNMSPEDSSIYLCSVEEGGNEKLFFGSGTQLSVL.

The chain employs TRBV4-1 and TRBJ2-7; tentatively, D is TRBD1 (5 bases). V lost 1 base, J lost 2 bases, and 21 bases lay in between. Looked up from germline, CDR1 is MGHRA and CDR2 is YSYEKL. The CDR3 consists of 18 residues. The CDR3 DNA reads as TGCGCCAGCAGCCAAGCGGTGAACGGACAACAACTTACCTACGAGCAGTACTTC. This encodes CASSQAVNGQQLTYEQYF.

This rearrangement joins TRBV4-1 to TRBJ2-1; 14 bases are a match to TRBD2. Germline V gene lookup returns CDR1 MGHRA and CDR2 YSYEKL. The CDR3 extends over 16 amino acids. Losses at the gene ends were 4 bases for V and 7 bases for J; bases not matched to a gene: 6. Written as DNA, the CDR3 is TGCGCCAGCAGCCCGGGACTAGCGGGAGTAAGGAATGAGCAGTTCTTC. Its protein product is CASSPGLAGVRNEQFF.

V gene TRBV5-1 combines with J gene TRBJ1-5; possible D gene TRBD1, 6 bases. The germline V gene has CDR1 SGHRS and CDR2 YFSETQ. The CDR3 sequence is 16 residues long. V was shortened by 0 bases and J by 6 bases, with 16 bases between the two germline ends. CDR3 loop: CASSLDVVQGGQPQHF. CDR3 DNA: TGCGCCAGCAGCTTGGATGTAGTACAGGGCGGTCAGCCCCAGCATTTT.

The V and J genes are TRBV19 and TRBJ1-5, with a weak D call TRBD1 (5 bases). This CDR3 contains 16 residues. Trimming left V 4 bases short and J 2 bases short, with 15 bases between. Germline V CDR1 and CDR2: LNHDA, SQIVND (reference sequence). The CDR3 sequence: CASSTRGGSGNQPQHF. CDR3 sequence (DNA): TGTGCCAGTAGTACCCGGGGGGGTTCGGGCAATCAGCCCCAGCATTTT.

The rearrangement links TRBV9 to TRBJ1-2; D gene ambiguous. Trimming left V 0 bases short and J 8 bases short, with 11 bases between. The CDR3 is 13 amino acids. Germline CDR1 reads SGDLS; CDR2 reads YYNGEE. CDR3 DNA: TGTGCCAGCAGCGTAGGCACGAACCGGGGCTACACCTTC. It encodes CASSVGTNRGYTF.